The 11 T cell receptor beta chains below were found in one sample sequenced in a study of Graves' ophthalmopathy and Graves' hyperthyroidism. Using RNA transcripts, the TCR beta CDR3 regions were amplified. Second-round multiplex PCR came after a first-round RT-PCR that employed HTBI primers. Using its own MiXCR run on the multiplex PCR reads, TCRdb lists one record per CDR3 protein. The sample has roughly 700,000 distinct CDR3 sequences, roughly two fifths seen once. Sequencing used peripheral blood. These receptors all come from an adult man with Graves' ophthalmopathy.

The V call is TRBV11-1, the J call TRBJ1-2; possible D gene TRBD1, 5 bases. Germline values: CDR1 SGHAT, CDR2 FQDESV (reference sequence). The V and J ends lost 5 bases and 0 bases respectively, with 16 bases between them. The CDR3 runs to 16 residues. The CDR3 here is CASSVGTAATNYGYTF. CDR3 sequence (DNA): TGTGCCAGCAGCGTTGGGACGGCTGCGACTAACTATGGCTACACCTTC.

J is TRBJ2-7 and V is TRBV7-9, with D possibly TRBD2 on 6 matching bases. Trimming shortened V by 3 bases and J by 4 bases, and 22 bases separated the two germline ends. The germline V gene encodes CDR1 SEHNR and CDR2 FQNEAQ (reference sequence). The CDR3 contains 17 residues. The CDR3, as DNA: TGTGCCAGCAGCTTGGTTCGTTTCGCAGGGACTCCATACGAGCAGTACTTC. It encodes CASSLVRFAGTPYEQYF. Filled out from reference TRBV7-9 and TRBJ2-7, the complete variable domain reads DTGVSQNPRHKITKRGQNVTFRCDPISEHNRLYWYRQTLGQGPEFLTYFQNEAQLEKSRLLSDRFSAERPKGSFSTLEIQRTEQGDSAMYLCASSLVRFAGTPYEQYFGPGTRLTVT.

This clonotype was picked up many times. The chain links TRBV19 to TRBJ1-2; possibly TRBD1 for D (6 bases). Germline lookup yields CDR1 LNHDA and CDR2 SQIVND (reference sequence). Trimming pared 5 bases from V and 0 bases from J, leaving 13 bases between. The CDR3 covers 15 residues. The CDR3, as DNA: TGTGCCAGTAGTGCCAGGGGACGAGCTAACTATGGCTACACCTTC. It codes for CASSARGRANYGYTF.

Comments on this clonotype: This may stem from a read error, because a much larger clone lies one nucleotide away. This chain uses TRBV7-2 with TRBJ2-7; TRBD1 matches at 9 bases. This CDR3 has 15 amino acids. The trim removed 1 base at V and 8 bases at J, leaving 9 bases unmatched. Germline values: CDR1 SGHTA, CDR2 FQGNSA. The CDR3 bases are TGTGCCAGCAGCTTAGACAGGGGGCGCGTCGACAAGCAGTACTTC. It specifies CASSLDRGRVDKQYF.

This clonotype was seen repeatedly, ten times or more. The CDR3, as DNA: TGTGCCAGCAGCGACAGGGGGAGGGCCGCGGAGACCCAGTACTTC. Residues: CASSDRGRAAETQYF. The chain couples TRBV7-2 to TRBJ2-5; 9 nucleotides line up with TRBD1. This CDR3 contains 15 residues. Trimming at V came to 5 bases and at J to 5 bases, leaving 9 bases not matched to a gene. Per germline, CDR1 SGHTA and CDR2 FQGNSA.

CDR3 bases: TGTGCCAGCAGTTTAGGAGGTACAGGGCCCGACGAGCAGTACTTC. The encoded protein is CASSLGGTGPDEQYF. This sequence joins TRBV25-1 and TRBJ2-7; weak D call: TRBD1 (6 bases). In germline, CDR1 is MGHDK, CDR2 SYGVNS. V lost 5 bases to trimming and J lost 5 bases, with 19 bases between them. CDR3 length: 15 residues.

In its sample, this clonotype was seen many times. This rearrangement joins TRBV19 to TRBJ2-7, with no clear D. The CDR3 spans 12 residues. Germline CDR1 LNHDA, CDR2 SQIVND (reference sequence). V lost 0 bases to trimming and J lost 6 bases, with 6 bases between them. In DNA form, the CDR3 reads TGTGCCAGTAGTATAGATGGCGTCGAGCAGTACTTC. Amino acids: CASSIDGVEQYF.

The chain uses TRBV10-3 and TRBJ1-6; D call uncertain. In germline, CDR1 is ENHRY, CDR2 SYGVKD. The CDR3 extends over 14 amino acids. V lost 10 bases to trimming and J lost 7 bases, with 17 bases between them. In DNA, the CDR3 is TGTGCCAGCAGCCGGACGGGTAGAAATTCACCCCTCCACTTT. Its translation: CASSRTGRNSPLHF.

This clonotype was counted many times. Here the CDR3 reads CASIAGSYEQYF. The CDR3 coding sequence is TGTGCCAGCATAGCAGGCTCCTACGAGCAGTACTTC. V gene TRBV5-5 combines with J gene TRBJ2-7, with D uncertain. The V gene lost 6 bases and the J gene lost 0 bases, with 7 bases spanning the gap. The CDR3 covers 12 residues. Germline V gene sequence: CDR1 SGHKS, CDR2 YYEKEE (reference sequence). The full variable domain, rest sourced from reference TRBV5-5 and TRBJ2-7, is DAGVTQSPTHLIKTRGQQVTLRCSPISGHKSVSWYQQVLGQGPQFIFQYYEKEERGRGNFPDRFSARQFPNYSSELNVNALLLGDSALYLCASIAGSYEQYFGPGTRLTVT.

The rearrangement joins TRBV29-1 to TRBJ1-1; TRBD1 matches at 11 bases. Trimming at V came to 6 bases and at J to 8 bases, leaving 11 bases not matched to a gene. The CDR3 sequence is 14 residues long. CDR1 SQVTM and CDR2 ANQGSEA come from the germline V gene. The CDR3 protein is CSVSRDRGTAEAFF. CDR3 DNA: TGCAGCGTGTCCCGGGACAGGGGGACTGCCGAAGCTTTCTTT.

In its sample, this clonotype was seen a few times. The chain recombines TRBV7-2 with TRBJ2-5; 13 positions match TRBD2. V was pared by 1 base and J by 5 bases, with 7 bases of the junction left unmatched. Germline CDR1 is SGHTA and CDR2 is FQGNSA. This CDR3 has 17 residues. DNA of the CDR3: TGTGCCAGCAGCTTAGTGGGGACTAGCGGGATTCCGGAGACCCAGTACTTC. Translation gives CASSLVGTSGIPETQYF.